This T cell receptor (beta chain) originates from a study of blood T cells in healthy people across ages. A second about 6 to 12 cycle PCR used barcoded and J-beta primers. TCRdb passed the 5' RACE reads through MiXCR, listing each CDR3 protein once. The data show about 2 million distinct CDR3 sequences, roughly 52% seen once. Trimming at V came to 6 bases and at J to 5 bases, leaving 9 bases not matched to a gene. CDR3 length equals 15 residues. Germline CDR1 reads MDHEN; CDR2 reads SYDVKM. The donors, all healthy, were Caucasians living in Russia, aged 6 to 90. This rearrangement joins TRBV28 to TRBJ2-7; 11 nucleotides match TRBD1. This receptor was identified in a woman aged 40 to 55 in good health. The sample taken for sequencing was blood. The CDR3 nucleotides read TGTGCCAGCAGGGACGCCGGGACAGGGGGGCACGAGCAGTACTTC. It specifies CASRDAGTGGHEQYF. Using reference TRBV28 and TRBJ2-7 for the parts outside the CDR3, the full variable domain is DVKVTQSSRYLVKRTGEKVFLECVQDMDHENMFWYRQDPGLGLRLIYFSYDVKMKEKGDIPEGYSVSREKKERFSLILESASTNQTSMYLCASRDAGTGGHEQYFGPGTRLTVT.